The 26 T cell receptor beta chains presented below share a single source sample, sequenced in a study of shared clonotypes between healthy human individuals. Positively selected for CCR7, the CD45RO-negative cells used as naive CD8 cells excluded terminally differentiated effector memory CD45RA+ cells. Using immunoSEQ multiplex PCR, the repertoire was profiled, and TCRdb retains in-frame clones only, with some absent. Counted here are hundreds of thousands of clones, roughly 96% occurring once; the ten biggest clones make up 0.095% to 0.14%. Sample: naive CD8+ T cells sorted from blood. These receptors were collected from a woman in her 30s in good health.

The chain uses TRBV6-5 and TRBJ2-5; D is unclear. V was shortened by 2 bases and J by 3 bases, with 10 bases between the two germline ends. CDR3 length equals 14 residues. Germline assignment: CDR1 MNHEY and CDR2 SVGAGI. The CDR3 coding sequence is TGTGCCAGCAGTTACGTGGCGGAAGAAGAGACCCAGTACTTC. Amino acids: CASSYVAEEETQYF.

This chain links TRBV11-2 with TRBJ2-5; tentative D call: TRBD1 (6 bases). Germline assignment: CDR1 SGHAT and CDR2 FQNNGV. There are 17 residues in the CDR3. Trimming removed 0 bases from V and 5 bases from J, with 19 bases in between. CDR3 in amino acids: CASSLDRVWGREETQYF. DNA for the CDR3: TGTGCCAGCAGCTTAGATCGGGTTTGGGGGCGAGAGGAGACCCAGTACTTC.

The rearrangement links TRBV27 to TRBJ2-7; 9 bases align to TRBD1. There are 13 residues in the CDR3. CDR1 and CDR2 from the germline V gene are MNHEY and SMNVEV (reference sequence). The trim removed 6 bases at V and 7 bases at J, leaving 7 bases unmatched. The CDR3 DNA reads TGTGCCAGCAGAGCCGGGACAGGGCAAGAGCAGTACTTC. This gives the protein CASRAGTGQEQYF.

V is TRBV15 and J is TRBJ2-7; TRBD1 agrees at 10 bases. Germline lookup yields CDR1 LNHNV and CDR2 YYDKDF (reference sequence). J lost 2 bases, V lost 3 bases, and 1 base had no gene match. CDR3 length: 14 amino acids. CDR3 DNA sequence: TGTGCCACCAGCAGCGGACAGGGGGCCTACGAGCAGTACTTC. Amino acids: CATSSGQGAYEQYF.

The J gene is TRBJ2-7, the V gene TRBV4-1, with TRBD2 matching 8 bases. The CDR3 is 17 amino acids. Germline V CDR1 and CDR2: MGHRA, YSYEKL. V was pared by 0 bases and J by 2 bases, with 9 bases of the junction left unmatched. The CDR3 spells CASSQDQLGAGAYEQYF. CDR3 nucleotide sequence: TGCGCCAGCAGCCAAGATCAGCTTGGAGCGGGAGCCTACGAGCAGTACTTC.

This chain uses TRBV18 with TRBJ2-7, with TRBD2 as a possible D gene (6 bases). Per the germline V gene, CDR1 is KGHSH and CDR2 is LQKENI. The V and J ends lost 3 bases and 2 bases respectively, with 11 bases between them. The length of the CDR3 is 14 residues. CDR3 protein: CASSPSGDTYEQYF. The CDR3 nucleotides are TGTGCCAGCTCACCTTCGGGGGATACCTACGAGCAGTACTTC.

The chain has TRBV28 and TRBJ2-3; tentative D call: TRBD2 (6 bases). Trimming removed 1 base at V and 6 bases at J, with 17 bases between. CDR1 and CDR2 from the germline V gene are MDHEN and SYDVKM. CDR3 length equals 16 residues. For the CDR3, the DNA is TGTGCCAGCAGTTTATATACCGGGACTGAAACCGATACGCAGTATTTT. This translates into CASSLYTGTETDTQYF.

The rearrangement uses TRBV28 and TRBJ2-6, with D unclear. CDR3 length equals 16 residues. Deletions cut 5 bases from V and 0 bases from J, with 11 bases between. CDR1 is MDHEN and CDR2 is SYDVKM in the germline V gene. The CDR3 sequence: CASSPLPPSGANVLTF. The CDR3 DNA sequence: TGTGCCAGCAGTCCCCTCCCCCCCTCTGGGGCCAACGTCCTGACTTTC.

This clone has just one count. The rearrangement uses TRBV9 and TRBJ2-5, with D perhaps TRBD2 (5 bases). The DNA end favors TRBJ2-7, so the J call may be wrong. CDR3 length equals 12 residues. CDR1 and CDR2 (germline): SGDLS, YYNGEE. In DNA, the CDR3 is TGTGCCAGCAGCGTAAATGGAGGCGAGCAGTACTTC. Translating gives CASSVNGGEQYF.

Regarding this clone: The same CDR3 can be traced to other DNA sequences in this sample. The V and J genes are TRBV20-1 and TRBJ2-7, with D maybe TRBD2 (5 bases). Trimming cost V 6 bases and J 3 bases, with 9 bases left between them. Per germline, CDR1 DFQATT and CDR2 SNEGSKA (reference sequence). The CDR3 is made up of 11 amino acids. Here the CDR3 reads CSATGDYEQYF. DNA for the CDR3: TGCAGTGCCACCGGGGACTACGAGCAGTACTTC.

V is TRBV5-1 and J is TRBJ1-5, with D hard to call. The V end was cut by 4 bases, the J end by 2 bases, with 10 bases between. Germline V gives CDR1 SGHRS, CDR2 YFSETQ. This CDR3 spans 14 amino acids. As DNA, the CDR3 is TGCGCCAGCAGCCTAGGGTTTGGCAATCAGCCCCAGCATTTT. Encoded protein: CASSLGFGNQPQHF.

V is TRBV4-1 and J is TRBJ1-1; D not certain. Germline assignment: CDR1 MGHRA and CDR2 YSYEKL. With 3 bases removed from V and 1 base from J, the gap between germline ends came to 6 bases. This CDR3 is 13 amino acids long. CDR3 residues: CASSQNTNTEAFF. CDR3 DNA: TGCGCCAGCAGCCAGAATACGAACACTGAAGCTTTCTTT.

The table lists this clone with a few counts. The chain combines TRBV19 with TRBJ1-1; TRBD1 is a possible D gene (5 bases). Trimming cost V 7 bases and J 4 bases, with 13 bases left between them. Per germline, CDR1 LNHDA and CDR2 SQIVND (reference sequence). This CDR3 region has 13 residues. CDR3 bases: TGTGCCAGTACTCCCAGGGTTCGCACTGAAGCTTTCTTT. Translating gives CASTPRVRTEAFF.

The genes are TRBV5-4 and TRBJ1-2, with 10 nucleotides matching TRBD1. In germline, CDR1 is SGHNT, CDR2 YYREEE (reference sequence). V shed 4 bases and J 8 bases; nucleotides not matched to a gene: 8. The CDR3 is 14 residues long. CDR3: CASSPGTGVRGYTF. The CDR3 DNA reads TGTGCCAGCAGCCCCGGGACAGGGGTAAGAGGCTACACCTTC.

The chain carries TRBV7-9 and TRBJ1-1, with D unclear. This CDR3 spans 15 amino acids. Per the germline V gene, CDR1 is SEHNR and CDR2 is FQNEAQ (reference sequence). The V end lost 5 bases, the J end lost 1 base, and 14 bases lay between the germline ends. The CDR3: CASSTGPPKNTEAFF. The CDR3 coding sequence is TGTGCCAGCAGCACCGGACCCCCCAAGAACACTGAAGCTTTCTTT.

This chain joins TRBV19 and TRBJ1-5; maybe TRBD1 (6 bases). Germline lookup yields CDR1 LNHDA and CDR2 SQIVND (reference sequence). CDR3 length: 13 residues. Deletions cut 7 bases from V and 5 bases from J, with 12 bases between. The CDR3 coding sequence is TGTGCCAGTAACCGACAGGCAGATCAGCCCCAGCATTTT. Residues: CASNRQADQPQHF.

This clone was detected only once. J is TRBJ2-1 and V is TRBV27, with D perhaps being TRBD1 or TRBD2 (6 bases each). This CDR3 region has 14 residues. The germline V gene has CDR1 MNHEY and CDR2 SMNVEV (reference sequence). With 6 bases removed from V and 4 bases from J, the gap between germline ends came to 13 bases. CDR3 coding DNA: TGTGCCAGCAGATTAGGCGGGACATACAATGAGCAGTTCTTC. Protein product: CASRLGGTYNEQFF.

The CDR3 reads CASSLDRQLEKSYEQYF. The CDR3 coding sequence is TGTGCCAGCAGCCTGGACAGACAATTGGAGAAATCCTACGAGCAGTACTTC. This chain uses TRBV5-8 with TRBJ2-7; weak D call: TRBD1 (6 bases). The V gene lost 4 bases and the J gene lost 1 base, with 21 bases spanning the gap. The CDR3 is 17 residues long. Per the germline V gene, CDR1 is SGHTS and CDR2 is YDEGEE.

The V call is TRBV27, the J call TRBJ2-1; unclear D gene. Germline values: CDR1 MNHEY, CDR2 SMNVEV (reference sequence). This CDR3 has 11 residues. V was trimmed by 5 bases and J by 10 bases, leaving 9 bases between them. CDR3 protein: CASSQTGEQFF. The CDR3 DNA reads as TGTGCCAGCAGTCAAACCGGGGAGCAGTTCTTC.

Here the CDR3 DNA reads TGTGCCTGGAGTCAACCTTTCCGGACAGGGTTCTATGAGCAGTTCTTC. This gives the protein CAWSQPFRTGFYEQFF. V gene TRBV30 combines with J gene TRBJ2-1, with 8 positions matching TRBD1. Germline CDR1 GTSNPN, CDR2 SVGIG (reference sequence). Trimming at V came to 2 bases and at J to 8 bases, leaving 14 bases not matched to a gene. This CDR3 is built from 16 residues. The variable domain in full, completed from reference TRBV30 and TRBJ2-1, reads SQTIHQWPATLVQPVGSPLSLECTVEGTSNPNLYWYRQAAGRGLQLLFYSVGIGQISSEVPQNLSASRPQDRQFILSSKKLLLSDSGFYLCAWSQPFRTGFYEQFFGPGTRLTVL.

The chain joins TRBV11-2 to TRBJ2-3, with D unresolved. CDR1 is SGHAT and CDR2 is FQNNGV in the germline V gene. The CDR3 runs to 13 residues. V gave up 3 bases and J gave up 6 bases, with 10 bases separating them. This CDR3 is CASSFNSRDTQYF. The CDR3 DNA reads TGTGCCAGCAGCTTTAACTCGAGGGATACGCAGTATTTT.

The chain joins TRBV6-1 to TRBJ1-5; 7 nucleotides align to TRBD1. Germline trimming cut 5 bases from V and 7 bases from J; bases unmatched to any gene: 11. CDR3 length: 15 amino acids. CDR1 MNHNS and CDR2 SASEGT come from the germline V gene. For the CDR3, the DNA is TGTGCCAGCAGTAAGACAGGGCGGTTAGGCCAGCCCCAGCATTTT. Its translation is CASSKTGRLGQPQHF.

The genes are TRBV5-5 and TRBJ2-7, with TRBD2 matching over 7 bases. V lost 6 bases, J lost 5 bases, and 17 bases stayed unmatched. Germline CDR1 is SGHKS and CDR2 is YYEKEE (reference sequence). CDR3 length: 16 residues. This chain's CDR3 is CASTPTLRERRHEQYF. DNA of the CDR3: TGTGCCAGCACCCCAACCCTGCGGGAGAGAAGGCACGAGCAGTACTTC.

This clone was observed a single time. This chain links TRBV5-6 with TRBJ2-7, with D possibly called TRBD1 or TRBD2 (5 bases each). Germline V gene lookup returns CDR1 SGHDT and CDR2 YYEEEE. Trimming stripped 3 bases from V and 7 bases from J, with 17 bases between. CDR3 length: 14 amino acids. CDR3 sequence (DNA): TGTGCCAGCAGCTGGGGCCGGGGCTTACGAGAGCAGTACTTC. Amino acids: CASSWGRGLREQYF.

V usage is TRBV1 and J usage is TRBJ2-3; TRBD2, as called in the table, went unchecked against the DNA. TRBV1 is described as a pseudogene. The CDR3 consists of 16 residues. The CDR3 DNA is TGCACCAGCAGCCAAGGGCTAGCGGGATTGGTAGATACGCAGTATTTT. It encodes CTSSQGLAGLVDTQYF.

This chain uses TRBV27 with TRBJ1-1; D might be TRBD1 (6 bases). Germline V gene sequence: CDR1 MNHEY, CDR2 SMNVEV (reference sequence). The CDR3 has 13 amino acids. Trimming took 4 bases from V and 6 from J, leaving 12 bases between them. The CDR3 region is CASSSPGVPEAFF. Here the CDR3 DNA reads TGTGCCAGCAGTTCACCAGGGGTCCCTGAAGCTTTCTTT.